The 18 T cell receptor beta chains listed next were all sequenced from one sample in a study of T cell responses to AZD1222 COVID-19 vaccine. Using immunoSEQ multiplex PCR, the repertoire was profiled, and TCRdb retains in-frame clones only, with some absent. The sample contains 150,000 to 180,000 clones, over 75% of which appear only once. The sample was peripheral blood, taken on day 0 of AZD1222 vaccination. All receptors come from an adult in good health.

This clone has more than one count but fewer than ten. The V gene is TRBV28, the J gene TRBJ2-7; D may be TRBD1 or TRBD2 (6 bases each). V lost 5 bases and J lost 4, with 27 bases in between. The CDR3 is 18 amino acids. Germline CDR1 reads MDHEN; CDR2 reads SYDVKM. CDR3 region: CASSPPGLLSAGEYEQYF. CDR3 DNA: TGTGCCAGCAGTCCGCCGGGACTTCTGAGTGCAGGGGAATACGAGCAGTACTTC.

The rearrangement joins TRBV28 to TRBJ2-1; D not certain. This CDR3 has 17 residues. The V and J ends lost 4 bases and 4 bases respectively, with 20 bases between them. In germline, CDR1 is MDHEN, CDR2 SYDVKM. The CDR3 coding sequence is TGTGCCAGCAGTTGGGGTGGTGGTCTTCTTTTTTACAATGAGCAGTTCTTC. Translated, it gives CASSWGGGLLFYNEQFF.

V usage is TRBV19 and J usage is TRBJ1-1; D is undetermined. The germline V and J ends were trimmed by 4 bases and 0 bases, with 9 bases remaining between them. The CDR3 spans 14 residues. The germline V gene has CDR1 LNHDA and CDR2 SQIVND (reference sequence). The CDR3 nucleotides are TGTGCCAGTAGTAACGGCAGACTGAACACTGAAGCTTTCTTT. Translated: CASSNGRLNTEAFF.

J is TRBJ2-1 and V is TRBV29-1; D is possibly TRBD2 (5 bases). The CDR3 totals 11 residues. The ends were cut back, 3 bases at V and 11 bases at J, with 11 bases in the middle. The germline CDR1 and CDR2 sequences are SQVTM and ANQGSEA. As DNA, the CDR3 is TGCAGCGTTGATTGGAGCGGAAAGCAGTTCTTC. It is translated as CSVDWSGKQFF.

The V gene is TRBV9, the J gene TRBJ1-3; D possibly corresponds to TRBD1 (6 bases). CDR1 is SGDLS and CDR2 is YYNGEE in the germline V gene. The V end lost 4 bases, the J end lost 2 bases, and 19 bases lay between the germline ends. There are 17 residues in the CDR3. The CDR3 DNA reads TGTGCCAGCAGCCCAGGCTATGGGGGGGCGCCTGGAAACACCATATATTTT. As protein: CASSPGYGGAPGNTIYF. The variable domain in full, with the rest retrieved from reference TRBV9 and TRBJ1-3, is DSGVTQTPKHLITATGQRVTLRCSPRSGDLSVYWYQQSLDQGLQFLIQYYNGEERAKGNILERFSAQQFPDLHSELNLSSLELGDSALYFCASSPGYGGAPGNTIYFGEGSWLTVV.

J is TRBJ2-7 and V is TRBV9, with D possibly being TRBD1 (5 bases). The CDR3 runs to 14 residues. The germline V gene encodes CDR1 SGDLS and CDR2 YYNGEE. Trimming stripped 0 bases from V and 5 bases from J, with 12 bases between. DNA of the CDR3: TGTGCCAGCAGCGTAGCTGTCAGGGCCAACGAGCAGTACTTC. Translating it yields CASSVAVRANEQYF.

V is TRBV5-1 and J is TRBJ2-2, with 7 bases identical to TRBD1. The CDR3 spans 16 residues. The V segment lost 1 base and the J segment 1 base; nucleotides outside the gene matches: 4. Germline V CDR1 and CDR2: SGHRS, YFSETQ. The CDR3 sequence is CASSLTGQRNTGELFF. Written as DNA, the CDR3 is TGCGCCAGCAGCTTGACGGGACAGCGGAACACCGGGGAGCTGTTTTTT.

The genes are TRBV28 and TRBJ1-4, with D perhaps TRBD1 (5 bases). Per the germline V gene, CDR1 is MDHEN and CDR2 is SYDVKM. CDR3 length equals 14 residues. Trimming took off 5 bases at V and 3 bases at J, with 10 bases between the two ends. The CDR3 bases are TGTGCCAGCAGTCAGACAGTCCCTAATGAAAAACTGTTTTTT. Its translation: CASSQTVPNEKLFF.

This sequence joins TRBV28 and TRBJ1-1, with a tentative D call TRBD1 (5 bases). Trimming stripped 2 bases from V and 5 bases from J, with 24 bases between. Germline V lookup: CDR1 MDHEN, CDR2 SYDVKM. This CDR3 contains 18 residues. CDR3 nucleotide sequence: TGTGCCAGCAGTTTAATCAGGGTTATTACGTTGGCGGGTACTGAAGCTTTCTTT. Residues: CASSLIRVITLAGTEAFF.

This clone came up a few times. The chain links TRBV7-8 to TRBJ2-1; TRBD1 aligns across 7 bases. CDR3 size: 16 residues. V shed 3 bases and J 2 bases; nucleotides not matched to a gene: 7. Looked up from germline, CDR1 is SGHVS and CDR2 is FQNEAQ. CDR3 DNA sequence: TGTGCCAGCAGCTTTCTACAGGGGATAACCTACAATGAGCAGTTCTTC. It is translated as CASSFLQGITYNEQFF.

This rearrangement joins TRBV13 to TRBJ1-1; 8 bases agree with TRBD1. J lost 10 bases, V lost 4 bases, and 2 bases had no gene match. CDR1 PRHDT and CDR2 FYEKMQ come from the germline V gene (reference sequence). The CDR3 runs to 11 residues. CDR3: CASSSGTGAFF. The CDR3 DNA sequence: TGTGCCAGCAGCTCCGGGACAGGAGCTTTCTTT.

This clone has only one observation. The CDR3 coding sequence is TGTGCCTCGATAAGTCGGCCCCCTGCACAGGGGGGTAGGCTGAACACTGAAGCTTTCTTT. It yields the protein CASISRPPAQGGRLNTEAFF. This sequence joins TRBV30 and TRBJ1-1; 8 nucleotides align to TRBD1. With 7 bases clipped from V and 0 bases from J, the junction kept 25 bases outside the gene matches. Germline values: CDR1 GTSNPN, CDR2 SVGIG (reference sequence). This CDR3 is built from 20 residues. The whole variable domain, filled in from reference TRBV30 and TRBJ1-1, reads SQTIHQWPATLVQPVGSPLSLECTVEGTSNPNLYWYRQAAGRGLQLLFYSVGIGQISSEVPQNLSASRPQDRQFILSSKKLLLSDSGFYLCASISRPPAQGGRLNTEAFFGQGTRLTVV.

The chain couples TRBV6-5 to TRBJ2-1; no clear D. Trimming removed 4 bases at V and 5 bases at J, with 9 bases between. The CDR3 contains 13 residues. Germline assignment: CDR1 MNHEY and CDR2 SVGAGI. CDR3 DNA: TGTGCCAGCAGTTCGCCTAGTAACAATGAGCAGTTCTTC. This sequence encodes CASSSPSNNEQFF.

J is TRBJ1-2 and V is TRBV11-2; D not resolved. Germline lookup yields CDR1 SGHAT and CDR2 FQNNGV. Trimming took off 3 bases at V and 1 base at J, with 18 bases between the two ends. CDR3 length equals 17 residues. The CDR3 bases are TGTGCCAGCAGCTTTTATCTTGGGGAGGGTTATAACTATGGCTACACCTTC. Residues: CASSFYLGEGYNYGYTF.

The chain employs TRBV13 and TRBJ2-3; D is undetermined. Germline assignment: CDR1 PRHDT and CDR2 FYEKMQ (reference sequence). The V end lost 6 bases, the J end lost 6 bases, and 13 bases lay between the germline ends. The CDR3 loop spans 13 amino acids. The CDR3 sequence: CASRPLSGDTQYF. DNA for the CDR3: TGTGCCAGCAGACCCTTAAGTGGGGATACGCAGTATTTT.

This clone was seen a few times. This chain connects TRBV5-4 to TRBJ2-7, with 8 bases identical to TRBD1. CDR1 and CDR2 from the germline V gene are SGHNT and YYREEE (reference sequence). The trim removed 3 bases at V and 5 bases at J, leaving 7 bases unmatched. There are 14 residues in the CDR3. The DNA of the CDR3 is TGTGCCAGCAGCTCCCGGACAGGGACGGACGAGCAGTACTTC. Amino acids: CASSSRTGTDEQYF.

This rearrangement joins TRBV18 to TRBJ1-3; tentative D call: TRBD1 (6 bases). The CDR3 has 16 amino acids. With 0 bases removed from V and 4 bases from J, the gap between germline ends came to 13 bases. Germline V gives CDR1 KGHSH, CDR2 LQKENI. In DNA, the CDR3 is TGTGCCAGCTCACCACCGCCCAGGGGACCGGGAAACACCATATATTTT. It yields the protein CASSPPPRGPGNTIYF.

This clone was seen a few times. This rearrangement joins TRBV27 to TRBJ2-7; 7 bases agree with TRBD2. The CDR3 spans 13 residues. From germline, CDR1 is MNHEY and CDR2 SMNVEV (reference sequence). Losses at the gene ends were 7 bases for V and 3 bases for J; bases not matched to a gene: 6. The CDR3, as DNA: TGTGCCAGCAATACGGGAGGTGGCTACGAGCAGTACTTC. Amino acids: CASNTGGGYEQYF.